These T cell receptor beta chains were read from a single sample in a study of blood T cells in healthy people across ages. Via MiXCR, TCRdb re-called the 5' RACE reads, giving one row per CDR3 protein. The sample has around 1,800,000 distinct CDR3 sequences, 30% to 40% seen once. The sample taken for sequencing was blood. The receptors originated from a human donor in good health. The CDR3 runs from the conserved cysteine through the conserved F or W.

v_call	j_call	cdr3_aa
TRBV7-8	.	CASRQRLAGGREYEQYF
TRBV6-4	TRBJ2-1	CAGSDGTSGGANEQFF
TRBV29-1	TRBJ2-7	CSVGAASYEQYF
TRBV27	TRBJ2-7	CASSPSGRGEQYF
TRBV6-1	TRBJ1-5	CASSEGGRGYQPQHF
TRBV6-2/TRBV6-3	TRBJ2-3	CASSRIADTDTQYF
TRBV7-2	TRBJ2-5	CASSFFPSDETQYF
TRBV11-2	TRBJ2-1	CASTRLAGFNYNEQFF
TRBV6-5	TRBJ1-2	CASSHKGTGMGNYGYTF
TRBV29-1	TRBJ2-1	CSVEDLKEGEQFF
TRBV20-1	TRBJ2-3	CSAPRGSTDTQYF
TRBV7-2	.	CASSLVGSQYGEQYF
TRBV14	TRBJ1-1	CASSPLQGAVNTEAFF
TRBV6-1	TRBJ1-1	CASRGDSPMNTEAFF
TRBV10-2	TRBJ2-3	CASQGGVTDTQYF
TRBV7-8	TRBJ2-1	CASSQYEDGFF
TRBV12-3/TRBV12-4	TRBJ2-3	CATSFGVTIADTQYF
TRBV4-2	TRBJ2-3	CASSQLTSGGTDTQYF